One TCR beta chain is described in this entry. In the original workflow: Quantification of nucleated cells was approximated via reference gene primer amplification. Clones were read by immunoSEQ multiplex PCR, and TCRdb kept only the in-frame ones, dropping some. That table furnishes V, J and clone size, whereas the DNA furnished D and trimming. The sample holds under 150,000 clones, around 80% seen once. These data belong to a study of blood T cell repertoires in COVID-19. This clonotype originated in a woman in her forties or fifties with acute or convalescent COVID-19. The sample taken for sequencing was peripheral blood.

CDR3 nucleotide sequence: TGTGCCAGTAGCAAACAGGGGCCCTTGTATGGCTACACCTTC. Protein: CASSKQGPLYGYTF. The V and J genes are TRBV19 and TRBJ1-2; 7 bases map to TRBD1. CDR1 LNHDA and CDR2 SQIVND come from the germline V gene (reference sequence). Trimming removed 6 bases from V and 5 bases from J; junction bases left unmatched: 9. This CDR3 comprises 14 residues.